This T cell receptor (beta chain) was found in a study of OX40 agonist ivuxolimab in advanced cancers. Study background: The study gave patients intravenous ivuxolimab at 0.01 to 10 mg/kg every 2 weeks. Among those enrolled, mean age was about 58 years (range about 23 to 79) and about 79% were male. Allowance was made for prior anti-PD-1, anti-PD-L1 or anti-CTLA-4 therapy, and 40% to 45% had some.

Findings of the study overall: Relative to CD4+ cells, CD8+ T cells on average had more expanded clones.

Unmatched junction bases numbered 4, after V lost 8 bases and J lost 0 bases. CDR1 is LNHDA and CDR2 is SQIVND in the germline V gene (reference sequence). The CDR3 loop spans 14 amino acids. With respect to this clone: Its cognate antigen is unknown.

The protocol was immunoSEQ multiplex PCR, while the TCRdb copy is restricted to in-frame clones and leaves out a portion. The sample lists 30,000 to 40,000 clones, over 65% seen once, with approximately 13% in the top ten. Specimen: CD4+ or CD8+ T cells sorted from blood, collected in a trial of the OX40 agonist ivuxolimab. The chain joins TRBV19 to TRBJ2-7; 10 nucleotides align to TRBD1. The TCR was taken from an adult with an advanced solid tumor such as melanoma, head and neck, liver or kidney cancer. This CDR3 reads CASGGQGLSYEQYF. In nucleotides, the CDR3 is TGTGCCAGTGGGGGACAGGGGCTCTCCTACGAGCAGTACTTC.